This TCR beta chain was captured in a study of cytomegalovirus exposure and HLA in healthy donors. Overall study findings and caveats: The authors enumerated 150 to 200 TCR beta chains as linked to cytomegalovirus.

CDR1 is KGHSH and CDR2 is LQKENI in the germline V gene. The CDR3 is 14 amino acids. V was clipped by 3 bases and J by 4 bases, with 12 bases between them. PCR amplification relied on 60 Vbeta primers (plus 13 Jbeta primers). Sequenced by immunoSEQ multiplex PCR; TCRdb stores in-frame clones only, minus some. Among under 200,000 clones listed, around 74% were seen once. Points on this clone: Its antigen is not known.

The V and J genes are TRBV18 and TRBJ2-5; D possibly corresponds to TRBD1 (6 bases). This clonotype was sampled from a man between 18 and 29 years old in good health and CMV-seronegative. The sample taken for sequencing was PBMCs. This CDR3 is CASSPLQGPETQYF. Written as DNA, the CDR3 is TGTGCCAGCTCACCCCTACAGGGTCCAGAGACCCAGTACTTC.